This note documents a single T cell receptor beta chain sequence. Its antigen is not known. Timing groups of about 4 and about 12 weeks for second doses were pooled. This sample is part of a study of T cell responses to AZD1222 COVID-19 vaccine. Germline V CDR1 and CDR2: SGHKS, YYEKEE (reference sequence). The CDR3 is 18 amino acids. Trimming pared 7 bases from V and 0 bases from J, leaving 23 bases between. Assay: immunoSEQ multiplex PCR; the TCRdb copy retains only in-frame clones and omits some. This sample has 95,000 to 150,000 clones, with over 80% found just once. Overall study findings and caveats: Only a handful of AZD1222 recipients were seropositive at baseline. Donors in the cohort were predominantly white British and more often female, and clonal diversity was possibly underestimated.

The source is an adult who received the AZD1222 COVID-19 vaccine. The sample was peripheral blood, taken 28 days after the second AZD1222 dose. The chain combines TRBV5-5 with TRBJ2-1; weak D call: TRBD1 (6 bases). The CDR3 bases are TGTGCCAGCGGCCATGCCACGGACAGCCCGAGCTCCTACAATGAGCAGTTCTTC. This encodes CASGHATDSPSSYNEQFF.